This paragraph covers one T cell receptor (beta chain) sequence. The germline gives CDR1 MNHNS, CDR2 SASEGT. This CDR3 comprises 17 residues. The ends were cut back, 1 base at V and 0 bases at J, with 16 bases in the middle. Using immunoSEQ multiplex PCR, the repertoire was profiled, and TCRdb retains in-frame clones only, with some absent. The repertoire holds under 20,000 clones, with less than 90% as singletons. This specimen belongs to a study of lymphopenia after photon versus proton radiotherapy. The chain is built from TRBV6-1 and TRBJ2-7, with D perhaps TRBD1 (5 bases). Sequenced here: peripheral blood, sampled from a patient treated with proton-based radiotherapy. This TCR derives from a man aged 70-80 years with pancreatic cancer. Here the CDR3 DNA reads TGTGCCAGCAGTGAAGGCTGGACATGGCAAATCTCCTACGAGCAGTACTTC. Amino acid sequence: CASSEGWTWQISYEQYF.